The 17 T cell receptor beta chains below were found in one sample sequenced in a study of blood T cell repertoires in COVID-19. The table came from immunoSEQ multiplex PCR; TCRdb's copy has only in-frame clones and leaves some out. This sample yields around 250,000 clones, of which 70% to 90% are seen a single time; approximately 1.9% belongs to the top ten. The sequenced sample consisted of PBMCs or T cells enriched from blood (not recorded which). Every receptor here comes from a woman in her forties or fifties who had recovered from COVID-19.

This clone was recorded once. The J gene is TRBJ2-7, the V gene TRBV28; TRBD2 aligns across 12 bases. The CDR3 spans 16 residues. With V trimmed by 7 bases and J by 4 bases, 11 bases remained unmatched. Germline V CDR1 and CDR2: MDHEN, SYDVKM. The CDR3 DNA follows: TGTGCCAGCACCGAGACTAGCGGGGGATCCTCATACGAGCAGTACTTC. Its translation is CASTETSGGSSYEQYF.

This rearrangement joins TRBV5-1 to TRBJ2-2; D ambiguous. The germline gives CDR1 SGHRS, CDR2 YFSETQ. Trimming removed 0 bases at V and 3 bases at J, with 6 bases between. The CDR3 sequence is 14 residues long. The CDR3 spells CASSLASYTGELFF. CDR3 DNA sequence: TGCGCCAGCAGCTTGGCCTCTTACACCGGGGAGCTGTTTTTT.

V and J are TRBV10-1 and TRBJ2-1, with TRBD2 as a possible D gene (6 bases). The CDR3 extends over 14 amino acids. Looked up from germline, CDR1 is WNHNN and CDR2 is SYGVQD (reference sequence). Trimming stripped 4 bases from V and 7 bases from J, with 14 bases between. For the CDR3, the DNA is TGCGCCAGCAGTGTTGGGGGGTCGCGGAATGAGCAGTTCTTC. As protein: CASSVGGSRNEQFF.

V is TRBV5-5 and J is TRBJ1-6; possible D gene TRBD1, 5 bases. Per germline, CDR1 SGHKS and CDR2 YYEKEE (reference sequence). The CDR3 is made up of 15 amino acids. V gave up 4 bases and J gave up 8 bases, with 16 bases separating them. CDR3 sequence: CASSHQGSRDSPLHF. In DNA, the CDR3 is TGTGCCAGCAGCCACCAGGGAAGTCGTGATTCACCCCTCCACTTT.

J is TRBJ1-6 and V is TRBV27; D is perhaps TRBD1 (6 bases). Trimming left V 3 bases short and J 10 bases short, with 13 bases between. Per germline, CDR1 MNHEY and CDR2 SMNVEV (reference sequence). The CDR3 runs 14 residues. This CDR3 is CASSLAGVRSPLHF. Written as DNA, the CDR3 is TGTGCCAGCAGTTTGGCAGGGGTTCGGTCACCCCTCCACTTT.

The rearrangement links TRBV19 to TRBJ2-1; TRBD2 aligns across 11 bases. The CDR3 is 17 residues long. The V segment lost 3 bases and the J segment 4 bases; nucleotides outside the gene matches: 8. The germline CDR1 and CDR2 sequences are LNHDA and SQIVND (reference sequence). Here the CDR3 reads CASSMRASGRMYNEQFF. In DNA, the CDR3 is TGTGCCAGTAGTATGAGGGCTAGCGGGAGGATGTACAATGAGCAGTTCTTC.

J is TRBJ2-7 and V is TRBV9, with TRBD1 matching 8 bases. The CDR3 is made up of 14 amino acids. CDR1 and CDR2 from the germline V gene are SGDLS and YYNGEE. The V gene end was trimmed by 0 bases and the J gene end by 6 bases; junction bases not matched to a gene: 5. The CDR3 sequence is CASSVGTGLSEQYF. The CDR3 nucleotides read TGTGCCAGCAGCGTAGGGACAGGGCTATCCGAGCAGTACTTC.

This chain connects TRBV27 to TRBJ2-1; 12 bases fit TRBD2. Per the germline V gene, CDR1 is MNHEY and CDR2 is SMNVEV (reference sequence). This CDR3 has 13 residues. The J segment lost 7 bases and the V segment lost 9 bases, leaving 4 bases of the junction unmatched. CDR3 DNA: TGTGCCAGGACTAGCGGGAGTGGGAATGAGCAGTTCTTC. Protein product: CARTSGSGNEQFF.

The chain uses TRBV4-2 and TRBJ2-1; TRBD2 agrees at 10 bases. Germline values: CDR1 LGHNA, CDR2 YNFKEQ. This CDR3 is built from 15 residues. V was pared by 6 bases and J by 8 bases, with 10 bases of the junction left unmatched. The CDR3 loop is CASRRLAGGDDEQFF. The CDR3, as DNA: TGTGCCAGCAGGCGATTAGCGGGAGGAGACGATGAGCAGTTCTTC.

The chain combines TRBV28 with TRBJ1-2; D may be TRBD1 (6 bases). CDR1 and CDR2 (germline): MDHEN, SYDVKM. This CDR3 has 14 residues. Trimming left V 7 bases short and J 2 bases short, with 14 bases between. The CDR3 bases are TGTGCCAGCACTAGGGGGAGGGGAAACTATGGCTACACCTTC. Translation gives CASTRGRGNYGYTF.

CDR3 sequence: CASTPKGTPNTGELFF. In DNA, the CDR3 is TGTGCCAGTACTCCCAAAGGGACTCCTAACACCGGGGAGCTGTTTTTT. V gene TRBV19 combines with J gene TRBJ2-2; weak D call: TRBD2 (6 bases). The V gene lost 7 bases and the J gene lost 2 bases, with 17 bases spanning the gap. Germline V gene lookup returns CDR1 LNHDA and CDR2 SQIVND (reference sequence). The CDR3 loop spans 16 amino acids. The full variable domain, with the rest looked up from reference TRBV19 and TRBJ2-2, is DGGITQSPKYLFRKEGQNVTLSCEQNLNHDAMYWYRQDPGQGLRLIYYSQIVNDFQKGDIAEGYSVSREKKESFPLTVTSAQKNPTAFYLCASTPKGTPNTGELFFGEGSRLTVL.

This sequence joins TRBV28 and TRBJ1-6; no clear D. The germline V and J ends were trimmed by 6 bases and 0 bases, with 9 bases remaining between them. The germline gives CDR1 MDHEN, CDR2 SYDVKM. This CDR3 spans 15 amino acids. The CDR3 DNA follows: TGTGCCAGCAGCCGACGCGGCTCCTATAATTCACCCCTCCACTTT. Translated: CASSRRGSYNSPLHF.

Only a few counts were recorded for this clone. V is TRBV27 and J is TRBJ1-4; D unclear. The CDR3 covers 14 residues. The V end lost 6 bases, the J end lost 7 bases, and 15 bases lay between the germline ends. CDR1 is MNHEY and CDR2 is SMNVEV in the germline V gene (reference sequence). For the CDR3, the DNA is TGTGCCAGCAGCGTCTCTAGAGGCTCTGAAAAACTGTTTTTT. The encoded protein is CASSVSRGSEKLFF.

The chain has TRBV5-4 and TRBJ2-7, with 7 positions matching TRBD1. CDR1 and CDR2 from the germline V gene are SGHNT and YYREEE (reference sequence). V lost 3 bases, J lost 3 bases, and 0 bases stayed unmatched. This CDR3 has 12 amino acids. Here the CDR3 DNA reads TGTGCCAGCAGCTGGGACAGCTACGAGCAGTACTTC. It translates to CASSWDSYEQYF. The complete variable domain, with remaining parts taken from reference TRBV5-4 and TRBJ2-7, reads ETGVTQSPTHLIKTRGQQVTLRCSSQSGHNTVSWYQQALGQGPQFIFQYYREEENGRGNFPPRFSGLQFPNYSSELNVNALELDDSALYLCASSWDSYEQYFGPGTRLTVT.

The chain has TRBV28 and TRBJ2-2; 7 bases are a match to TRBD2. Germline V lookup: CDR1 MDHEN, CDR2 SYDVKM. J lost 4 bases, V lost 1 base, and 3 bases had no gene match. This CDR3 has 15 amino acids. The CDR3 DNA is TGTGCCAGCAGTTTATCGGGACTACTCACCGGGGAGCTGTTTTTT. This gives the protein CASSLSGLLTGELFF.

This clone was counted between two and nine times. The chain has TRBV18 and TRBJ2-7; 14 nucleotides match TRBD2. The ends lost 2 bases at V and 6 bases at J; junction bases unmatched: 3. Germline V gene data show CDR1 as KGHSH and CDR2 as LQKENI. The CDR3 covers 15 residues. Here the CDR3 reads CASSPGTSGSTEQYF. The CDR3 nucleotides read TGTGCCAGCTCACCAGGGACTAGCGGGAGCACCGAGCAGTACTTC.

V is TRBV29-1 and J is TRBJ1-1, with 7 bases lining up with TRBD1. J was trimmed by 1 base and V by 7 bases; bases with no gene match: 3. From germline, CDR1 is SQVTM and CDR2 ANQGSEA. The CDR3 is made up of 12 amino acids. CDR3 residues: CSARQGNTEAFF. CDR3 sequence (DNA): TGCAGCGCACGACAGGGGAACACTGAAGCTTTCTTT.